The 32 T cell receptor beta chains below all came from one sample that was sequenced in a study of T cells in Graves' hyperthyroidism and ophthalmopathy. Using RNA transcripts as the source, TCR beta CDR3 regions were amplified. Carried out on the TCR CDR3, a first-round RT-PCR used the HTBI primer set. TCRdb called the multiplex PCR reads again in MiXCR, with one record for every CDR3 protein. This sample has about 200,000 distinct CDR3 sequences, with approximately 20% found just once. The sequenced material came from blood. The receptors originated from a man between 40 and 49 years old with Graves' hyperthyroidism.

This clonotype was recorded a few times. The CDR3 DNA sequence: TGTGCCAGCAGCTTGGGGAACCGGGGAGATACGCAGTATTTT. Translated: CASSLGNRGDTQYF. The rearrangement links TRBV5-8 to TRBJ2-3; tentative D call: TRBD2 (5 bases). The ends were cut back, 0 bases at V and 5 bases at J, with 10 bases in the middle. Germline V gene lookup returns CDR1 SGHTS and CDR2 YDEGEE. This CDR3 region has 14 residues.

The CDR3 spells CASSRFGTGRETQYF. CDR3 in DNA: TGTGCCAGCAGCCGTTTTGGGACAGGGCGCGAGACCCAGTACTTC. The V and J genes are TRBV7-2 and TRBJ2-5, with 9 bases fitting TRBD1. This CDR3 region has 15 residues. The germline V gene has CDR1 SGHTA and CDR2 FQGNSA. V shed 5 bases, J shed 5 bases, and the junction held 9 bases outside the gene matches.

This chain connects TRBV5-1 to TRBJ2-2; TRBD2 matches 7 bases. CDR3 length: 17 residues. V lost 0 bases to trimming and J lost 2 bases; unmatched junction nucleotides: 7. The V gene's germline CDR1 is SGHRS and CDR2 YFSETQ. In nucleotides, the CDR3 is TGCGCCAGCAGCTTGGCGGGACTAACCCTAAACACCGGGGAGCTGTTTTTT. Translated: CASSLAGLTLNTGELFF.

This clonotype was picked up many times. The chain carries TRBV20-1 and TRBJ2-3; 9 bases match TRBD2. Germline CDR1 and CDR2: DFQATT and SNEGSKA (reference sequence). This CDR3 has 15 amino acids. Trimming took 3 bases from V and 6 from J; bases not matched to a gene: 10. The CDR3 protein is CSASRAGGHRDTQYF. CDR3 DNA sequence: TGCAGTGCTAGTAGAGCGGGGGGTCATCGGGATACGCAGTATTTT.

Only a few counts were recorded for this clonotype. V gene TRBV7-9 combines with J gene TRBJ2-3, with 7 positions matching TRBD1. The length of the CDR3 is 15 residues. V shed 4 bases and J 5 bases; nucleotides not matched to a gene: 9. Germline V gives CDR1 SEHNR, CDR2 FQNEAQ (reference sequence). CDR3 sequence reads: CASSSTGVGGDTQYF. Written as DNA, the CDR3 is TGTGCCAGCAGCTCTACAGGGGTGGGTGGAGATACGCAGTATTTT.

This clonotype occurred a few times. The J gene is TRBJ2-1, the V gene TRBV18; 9 bases are shared with TRBD2. V shed 0 bases, J shed 7 bases, and the junction held 10 bases outside the gene matches. The CDR3 length is 17 residues. Germline assignment: CDR1 KGHSH and CDR2 LQKENI. CDR3 sequence reads: CASSPPLAGASGNEQFF. CDR3 coding DNA: TGTGCCAGCTCACCACCGTTAGCGGGGGCTAGTGGAAATGAGCAGTTCTTC.

This clonotype showed up just a few times. This chain joins TRBV12-3 or TRBV12-4 and TRBJ1-2; D is unresolved. The CDR3 has 13 residues. Trimming pared 3 bases from V and 4 bases from J, leaving 9 bases between. The CDR3 DNA sequence: TGTGCCAGCAGTTTTGAGGGATTCTATGGCTACACCTTC. Encoded protein: CASSFEGFYGYTF.

This clonotype was counted a few times. V usage is TRBV6-2 or TRBV6-3 and J usage is TRBJ1-2, with unresolved D. Trimming took 6 bases from V and 4 from J, leaving 15 bases between them. This CDR3 is built from 14 residues. Germline V lookup: CDR1 MNHEY, CDR2 SVGEGT. The CDR3 loop is CASRKPDKGYGYTF. The DNA of the CDR3 is TGTGCCAGCAGAAAACCCGACAAGGGCTATGGCTACACCTTC.

This clonotype was picked up many times. The CDR3 here is CASSRGQGWTEAFF. The CDR3 DNA sequence: TGTGCCAGCAGCCGAGGACAGGGGTGGACTGAAGCTTTCTTT. The chain uses TRBV7-2 and TRBJ1-1; 9 bases fit TRBD1. Germline CDR1 and CDR2: SGHTA and FQGNSA. This CDR3 contains 14 residues. V was clipped by 5 bases and J by 5 bases; unmatched bases: 6.

This clonotype was counted only a few times. At one boundary the junction diverges from the germline segment, which might be a read error. The chain uses TRBV15 and TRBJ1-5; D unresolved. Germline V CDR1 and CDR2: LNHNV, YYDKDF (reference sequence). The CDR3 consists of 16 residues. The CDR3 spells CAASRIGRNSNQPQHF. The CDR3 DNA is TGTGCCGCCAGCAGGATAGGACGTAATAGCAATCAGCCCCAGCATTTT. Using reference TRBV15 and TRBJ1-5 for the parts outside the CDR3, the full variable domain is DAMVIQNPRYQVTQFGKPVTLSCSQTLNHNVMYWYQQKSSQAPKLLFHYYDKDFNNEADTPDNFQSRRPNTSFCFLDIRSPGLGDTAMYLCAASRIGRNSNQPQHFGDGTRLSIL.

V usage is TRBV18 and J usage is TRBJ2-6; possibly TRBD1 for D (7 bases). V lost 5 bases and J lost 10, with 15 bases in between. The CDR3 runs to 14 residues. Looked up from germline, CDR1 is KGHSH and CDR2 is LQKENI. The CDR3 DNA reads TGTGCCAGCTCAGCGGGACAGCTGTCGAACGTCCTGACTTTC. As protein: CASSAGQLSNVLTF.

This CDR3 is CASSTLAGDLKETQYF. CDR3 DNA: TGTGCCAGCAGCACACTAGCGGGGGACCTAAAAGAGACCCAGTACTTC. V gene TRBV7-2 combines with J gene TRBJ2-5, with 11 bases identical to TRBD2. Germline V gene lookup returns CDR1 SGHTA and CDR2 FQGNSA. V dropped 5 bases and J dropped 3; count of bases not matched to a gene: 8. The CDR3 length is 16 residues. Drawing the rest from reference TRBV7-2 and TRBJ2-5, the complete variable domain is GAGVSQSPSNKVTEKGKDVELRCDPISGHTALYWYRQSLGQGLEFLIYFQGNSAPDKSGLPSDRFSAERTGGSVSTLTIQRTQQEDSAVYLCASSTLAGDLKETQYFGPGTRLLVL.

Many counts were recorded for this clonotype. The V and J genes are TRBV10-3 and TRBJ1-5; D remains ambiguous. In germline, CDR1 is ENHRY, CDR2 SYGVKD. Trimming removed 2 bases from V and 4 bases from J, with 6 bases in between. The CDR3 covers 13 residues. The CDR3 DNA reads TGTGCCATCAGTGAGGTAACGAATCAGCCCCAGCATTTT. Residues: CAISEVTNQPQHF.

The chain links TRBV7-9 to TRBJ2-2, with 8 bases matching TRBD1. The CDR3 is made up of 15 amino acids. Germline CDR1 is SEHNR and CDR2 is FQNEAQ (reference sequence). V lost 2 bases to trimming and J lost 6 bases; unmatched junction nucleotides: 5. CDR3 DNA sequence: TGTGCCAGCAGCTTACGGACAGGGCTTTCCGGGGAGCTGTTTTTT. Translation gives CASSLRTGLSGELFF.

This clonotype was recorded many times. The chain employs TRBV20-1 and TRBJ1-5, with unresolved D. The V gene's germline CDR1 is DFQATT and CDR2 SNEGSKA (reference sequence). The CDR3 has 14 residues. The ends were cut back, 6 bases at V and 4 bases at J, with 16 bases in the middle. CDR3 amino acids: CSASQQGPNQPQHF. CDR3 coding DNA: TGCAGTGCCAGCCAACAAGGACCTAATCAGCCCCAGCATTTT.

This clonotype was recorded a few times. This chain links TRBV4-3 with TRBJ2-2, with D maybe TRBD1 (6 bases). The CDR3 covers 14 residues. The V end was cut by 3 bases, the J end by 7 bases, with 12 bases between. From germline, CDR1 is LGHNA and CDR2 YSLEER. For the CDR3, the DNA is TGCGCCAGCAGCCATAACAGGGCGGGCGGGGAGCTGTTTTTT. Its protein product is CASSHNRAGGELFF.

This clonotype was detected ten times or more. The genes are TRBV28 and TRBJ2-7; the D gene is possibly TRBD1 (6 bases). The germline V and J ends were trimmed by 1 base and 3 bases, with 13 bases remaining between them. CDR1 and CDR2 from the germline V gene are MDHEN and SYDVKM. The CDR3 length is 15 residues. CDR3 sequence reads: CASSLYRTANYEQYF. The DNA of the CDR3 is TGTGCCAGCAGTTTATACAGGACAGCAAACTACGAGCAGTACTTC. Full variable domain (remainder filled in from reference TRBV28 and TRBJ2-7): DVKVTQSSRYLVKRTGEKVFLECVQDMDHENMFWYRQDPGLGLRLIYFSYDVKMKEKGDIPEGYSVSREKKERFSLILESASTNQTSMYLCASSLYRTANYEQYFGPGTRLTVT.

Comment on this clonotype: A much larger clone differs from this one at a single base, so this may be a read error. The chain couples TRBV6-2 or TRBV6-3 to TRBJ2-2; D not resolved. There are 14 residues in the CDR3. CDR1 and CDR2 from the germline V gene are MNHEY and SVGEGT. CDR3 region: CAGSYAVGTGELFF. The CDR3 nucleotides read TGTGCCGGCAGTTACGCGGTTGGCACCGGGGAGCTGTTTTTT.

This clonotype was observed many times. The chain carries TRBV5-1 and TRBJ2-1; 12 positions match TRBD2. The CDR3 extends over 15 amino acids. J gave up 9 bases and V 3 bases, and 7 bases lay outside the gene matches. Germline values: CDR1 SGHRS, CDR2 YFSETQ. This chain's CDR3 is CASSYTSGGPIEQFF. The CDR3 nucleotides read TGCGCCAGCAGCTACACTAGCGGGGGGCCCATTGAGCAGTTCTTC.

This clonotype showed up many times. The V and J genes are TRBV12-3 or TRBV12-4 and TRBJ1-2, with D perhaps matching TRBD1 (5 bases). This CDR3 contains 13 residues. V lost 1 base to trimming and J lost 3 bases, with 6 bases between them. CDR3 sequence (DNA): TGTGCCAGCAGTTTAGAGGGACACTATGGCTACACCTTC. Amino acids: CASSLEGHYGYTF.

There are many counts of this clonotype. The genes are TRBV5-1 and TRBJ2-1; D is unresolved. The CDR3 is 15 amino acids. CDR1 is SGHRS, CDR2 YFSETQ, per germline. V was trimmed by 2 bases and J by 2 bases, leaving 11 bases between them. In DNA, the CDR3 is TGCGCCAGCAGCTTCTCACCGAAACCCTACAATGAGCAGTTCTTC. It yields the protein CASSFSPKPYNEQFF.

This clonotype was recorded at least ten times. This sequence joins TRBV5-1 and TRBJ2-7, with a weak D call TRBD2 (6 bases). Per the germline V gene, CDR1 is SGHRS and CDR2 is YFSETQ. V gave up 4 bases and J gave up 2 bases, with 16 bases separating them. The CDR3 has 15 residues. This CDR3 is CASSVYRDLAYEQYF. CDR3 sequence (DNA): TGCGCCAGCAGCGTGTACCGGGACTTAGCCTACGAGCAGTACTTC.

This clonotype was seen a few times. The chain links TRBV20-1 to TRBJ2-3; D is perhaps TRBD2 (6 bases). V was shortened by 0 bases and J by 2 bases, with 12 bases between the two germline ends. The CDR3 has 15 amino acids. Germline V gives CDR1 DFQATT, CDR2 SNEGSKA (reference sequence). CDR3 protein: CSARDQAGYTDTQYF. The CDR3 DNA reads as TGCAGTGCTAGAGATCAGGCGGGGTACACAGATACGCAGTATTTT.

Ten or more counts support this clonotype. The chain couples TRBV28 to TRBJ2-5; possibly TRBD1 for D (5 bases). Trimming left V 5 bases short and J 2 bases short, with 9 bases between. This CDR3 is 13 amino acids long. Germline V CDR1 and CDR2: MDHEN, SYDVKM. The CDR3 loop reads CASSRQLQETQYF. For the CDR3, the DNA is TGTGCCAGCAGTCGACAGCTACAAGAGACCCAGTACTTC.

This clonotype was counted at least ten times. V usage is TRBV6-1 and J usage is TRBJ2-3; D possibly corresponds to TRBD2 (5 bases). The ends were cut back, 2 bases at V and 3 bases at J, with 9 bases in the middle. Germline-derived CDR1 and CDR2 are MNHNS and SASEGT. The CDR3 is 14 residues long. The CDR3 nucleotides read TGTGCCAGCAGTGAAACTAGGGTTACAGATACGCAGTATTTT. Amino acid sequence: CASSETRVTDTQYF.

V usage is TRBV11-2 and J usage is TRBJ1-5; 12 bases map to TRBD1. The CDR3 contains 15 residues. CDR1 and CDR2 (germline): SGHAT, FQNNGV. The ends lost 4 bases at V and 4 bases at J; junction bases unmatched: 2. The CDR3 sequence is CASSWGQGANQPQHF. The CDR3 nucleotides read TGTGCCAGCAGCTGGGGACAGGGGGCGAATCAGCCCCAGCATTTT. Based on the CDR3 plus reference TRBV11-2 and TRBJ1-5, the full variable domain is EAGVAQSPRYKIIEKRQSVAFWCNPISGHATLYWYQQILGQGPKLLIQFQNNGVVDDSQLPKDRFSAERLKGVDSTLKIQPAKLEDSAVYLCASSWGQGANQPQHFGDGTRLSIL.

This clonotype was detected many times. This chain uses TRBV7-8 with TRBJ2-5; 8 bases map to TRBD1. Unmatched junction bases numbered 9, after V lost 5 bases and J lost 4 bases. CDR3 length: 15 residues. Germline CDR1 and CDR2: SGHVS and FQNEAQ. The CDR3 bases are TGTGCCAGCAGCGTGGACAGGGCTCTTGGAGAGACCCAGTACTTC. Protein product: CASSVDRALGETQYF. Based on the CDR3 plus reference TRBV7-8 and TRBJ2-5, the full variable domain is GAGVSQSPRYKVAKRGQDVALRCDPISGHVSLFWYQQALGQGPEFLTYFQNEAQLDKSGLPSDRFFAERPEGSVSTLKIQRTQQEDSAVYLCASSVDRALGETQYFGPGTRLLVL.

This clonotype was seen ten or more times. V and J are TRBV7-2 and TRBJ2-7; D possibly corresponds to TRBD1 (6 bases). Germline CDR1 is SGHTA and CDR2 is FQGNSA. The CDR3 runs to 14 residues. The V end was cut by 1 base, the J end by 2 bases, with 9 bases between. The CDR3 nucleotides read TGTGCCAGCAGCTTAGGACAGGCCCCCTACGAGCAGTACTTC. This sequence encodes CASSLGQAPYEQYF.

This clonotype was observed at least ten times. The chain joins TRBV5-1 to TRBJ1-4; 7 bases map to TRBD1. The length of the CDR3 is 14 residues. Germline loops: CDR1 SGHRS, CDR2 YFSETQ. Germline trimming cut 5 bases from V and 5 bases from J; bases unmatched to any gene: 6. This CDR3 is CASRPTGTNEKLFF. The CDR3 nucleotides are TGCGCCAGCAGACCGACAGGGACAAATGAAAAACTGTTTTTT.

The chain links TRBV6-2 or TRBV6-3 to TRBJ1-2; D is ambiguous. The length of the CDR3 is 12 residues. Deletions cut 5 bases from V and 5 bases from J, with 9 bases between. Germline V lookup: CDR1 MNHEY, CDR2 SVGEGT. The CDR3 DNA reads TGTGCCAGCAGTCAGAAGGATTATGGCTACACCTTC. It specifies CASSQKDYGYTF.

This clonotype was seen many times. Its ends do not fully match the called genes, so a read error is possible. V gene TRBV7-3 combines with J gene TRBJ1-1, with D possibly being TRBD1 (5 bases). The CDR3 covers 13 residues. Germline loops: CDR1 SGHTA, CDR2 FQGTGA. The CDR3 DNA sequence: TGTGCCAGCAGCATACAGGCAGGCACTGAAGCTCTCTTT. Amino acids: CASSIQAGTEALF.

A note on this clonotype: Since the CDR3 does not end with the conserved phenylalanine or tryptophan, this likely comes from a read error. The chain couples TRBV5-1 to TRBJ2-7; 15 bases map to TRBD2. Looked up from germline, CDR1 is SGHRS and CDR2 is YFSETQ. With V trimmed by 4 bases and J by 4 bases, 3 bases remained unmatched. The CDR3 covers 15 residues. CDR3 nucleotide sequence: TGCGCCAGCAGCACTGGGACTAGCGGGGGGTACGAGCAGTACCTC. It specifies CASSTGTSGGYEQYL.